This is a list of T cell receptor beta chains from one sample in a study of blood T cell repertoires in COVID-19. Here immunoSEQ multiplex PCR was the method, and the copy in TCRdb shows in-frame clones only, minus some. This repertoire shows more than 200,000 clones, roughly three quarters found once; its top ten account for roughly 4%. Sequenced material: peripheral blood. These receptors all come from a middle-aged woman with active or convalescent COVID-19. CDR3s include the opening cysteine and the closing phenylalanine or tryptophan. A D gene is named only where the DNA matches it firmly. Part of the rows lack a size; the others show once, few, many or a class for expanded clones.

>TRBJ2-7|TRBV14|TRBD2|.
CASSPAGGPYEQYF
TGTGCCAGCAGCCCCGCGGGGGGCCCCTACGAGCAGTACTTC
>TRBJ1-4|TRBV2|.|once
CASRPGRSNEKLFF
TGTGCCAGCAGACCAGGGAGGTCAAATGAAAAACTGTTTTTT
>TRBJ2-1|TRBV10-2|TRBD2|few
CASRGSGGAGGLNEQFF
TGCGCCAGCAGGGGTAGCGGGGGGGCCGGAGGGTTGAATGAGCAGTTCTTC
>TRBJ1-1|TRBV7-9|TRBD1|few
CASSPAGQGDTEAFF
TGTGCCAGCAGCCCAGCGGGACAGGGTGACACTGAAGCTTTCTTT
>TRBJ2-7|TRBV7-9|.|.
CASSLGGGPHSYEQYF
TGTGCCAGCAGCTTAGGTGGAGGACCCCACTCCTACGAGCAGTACTTC
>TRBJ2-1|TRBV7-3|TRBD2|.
CASSLEAGVYNEQFF
TGTGCCAGCAGCTTAGAAGCGGGGGTATACAATGAGCAGTTCTTC
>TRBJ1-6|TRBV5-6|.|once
CASSWSGTPTYYNSPLHF
TGTGCCAGCAGCTGGTCCGGGACACCGACTTACTATAATTCACCCCTCCACTTT
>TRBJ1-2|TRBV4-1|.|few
CASLGINYGYTF
TGCGCCAGCCTAGGAATAAACTATGGCTACACCTTC
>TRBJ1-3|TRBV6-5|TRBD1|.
CASRPGTDSGNTIYF
TGTGCCAGCAGGCCTGGGACAGACTCTGGAAACACCATATATTTT
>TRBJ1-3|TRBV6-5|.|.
CASTPFSQSGNTIYF
TGTGCCAGCACCCCATTCTCCCAGTCCGGAAACACCATATATTTT
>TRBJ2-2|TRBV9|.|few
CASSVGRANTGELFF
TGTGCCAGCAGCGTAGGTCGCGCGAACACCGGGGAGCTGTTTTTT
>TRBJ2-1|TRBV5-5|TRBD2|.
CASSLSGGSYNEQFF
TGTGCCAGCAGCCTTAGCGGGGGATCCTACAATGAGCAGTTCTTC
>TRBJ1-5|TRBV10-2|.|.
CASSGTVNQPQHF
TGCGCCAGCAGTGGGACAGTTAATCAGCCCCAGCATTTT
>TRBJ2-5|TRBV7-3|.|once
CATKNQVWETQYF
TGTGCCACCAAAAACCAGGTTTGGGAGACCCAGTACTTC
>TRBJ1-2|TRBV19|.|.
CASRPLTDRIFGGYTF
TGTGCCAGTAGACCCCTAACCGACAGGATCTTTGGTGGCTACACCTTC
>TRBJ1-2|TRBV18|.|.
CASSPSAGSNYGYTF
TGTGCCAGCTCACCATCCGCAGGGTCTAACTATGGCTACACCTTC
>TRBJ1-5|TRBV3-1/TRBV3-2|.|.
CASSQGRTENQPQHF
TGTGCCAGCAGCCAAGGTCGGACAGAAAATCAGCCCCAGCATTTT
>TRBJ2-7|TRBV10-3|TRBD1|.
CAISGTGSLGEQYF
TGTGCCATCAGTGGGACAGGGTCCCTCGGCGAGCAGTACTTC
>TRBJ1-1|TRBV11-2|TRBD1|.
CASSFGRQGAFF
TGTGCCAGCAGCTTTGGGCGACAGGGGGCTTTCTTT
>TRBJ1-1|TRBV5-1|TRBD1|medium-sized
CASQNDRGDTEAFF
TGCGCCAGCCAGAACGACAGGGGCGACACTGAAGCTTTCTTT
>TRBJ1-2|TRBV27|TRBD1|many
CASSPPSWAGGGYTF
TGTGCCAGCAGCCCTCCGTCTTGGGCAGGGGGTGGCTACACCTTC
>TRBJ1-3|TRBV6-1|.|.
CASSEIIGGRAGNTIYF
TGTGCCAGCAGTGAGATAATCGGGGGAAGAGCTGGAAACACCATATATTTT
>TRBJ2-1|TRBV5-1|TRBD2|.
CASFPGTSGGPSYNEQFF
TGCGCCAGCTTTCCGGGGACTAGCGGGGGTCCCTCCTACAATGAGCAGTTCTTC
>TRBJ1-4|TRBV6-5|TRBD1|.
CASSRDRVNEKLFF
TGTGCCAGCAGTCGAGACAGGGTTAATGAAAAACTGTTTTTT
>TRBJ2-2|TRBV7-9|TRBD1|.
CASSSPGQGNTGELFF
TGTGCCAGCAGCTCACCGGGACAGGGGAACACCGGGGAGCTGTTTTTT
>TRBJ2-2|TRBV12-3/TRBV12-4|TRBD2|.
CASSPRGAGELFF
TGTGCCAGCAGTCCCCGGGGGGCCGGGGAGCTGTTTTTT
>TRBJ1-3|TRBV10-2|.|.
CASGGQRNTIYF
TGCGCCAGCGGGGGACAACGAAACACCATATATTTT
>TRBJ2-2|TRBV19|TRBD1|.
CASTPMTGRAGELFF
TGTGCCAGTACCCCCATGACAGGGCGGGCCGGGGAGCTGTTTTTT
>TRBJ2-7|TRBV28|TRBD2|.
CASRRGGRNEQYF
TGTGCCAGCAGGCGGGGGGGGAGGAACGAGCAGTACTTC
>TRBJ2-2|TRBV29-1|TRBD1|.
CSVVTGEGELFF
TGCAGCGTAGTGACAGGGGAAGGGGAGCTGTTTTTT
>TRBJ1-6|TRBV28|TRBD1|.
CASSSPTGVFPDSPLHF
TGTGCCAGCAGTTCCCCGACAGGGGTCTTTCCGGATTCACCCCTCCACTTT
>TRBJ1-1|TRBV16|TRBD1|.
CASSQFLGGQGVDTEAFF
TGTGCCAGCAGCCAATTTTTAGGCGGACAGGGGGTTGACACTGAAGCTTTCTTT
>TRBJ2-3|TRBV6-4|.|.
CASSDSGSPEDTQYF
TGTGCCAGCAGTGACTCGGGCTCTCCGGAAGATACGCAGTATTTT
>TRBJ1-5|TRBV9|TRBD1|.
CASSSRTGGQPQHF
TGTGCCAGCAGCTCGAGGACAGGGGGTCAGCCCCAGCATTTT
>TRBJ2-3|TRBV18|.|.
CASSPGRFTDTQYF
TGTGCCAGCTCACCAGGGCGATTCACAGATACGCAGTATTTT